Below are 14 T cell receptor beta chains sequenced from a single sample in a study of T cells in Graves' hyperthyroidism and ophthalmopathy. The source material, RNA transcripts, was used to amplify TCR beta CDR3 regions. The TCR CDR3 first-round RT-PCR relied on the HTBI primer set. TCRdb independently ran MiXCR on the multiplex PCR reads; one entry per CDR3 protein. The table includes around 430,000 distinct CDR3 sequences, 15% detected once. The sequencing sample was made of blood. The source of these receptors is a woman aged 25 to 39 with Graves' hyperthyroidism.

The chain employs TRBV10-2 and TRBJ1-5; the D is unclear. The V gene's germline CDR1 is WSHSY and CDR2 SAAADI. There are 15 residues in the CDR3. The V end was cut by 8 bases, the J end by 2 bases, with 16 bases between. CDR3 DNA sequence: TGCGCCAGCTACGAAACCTATAATCGCAATCAGCCCCAGCATTTT. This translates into CASYETYNRNQPQHF.

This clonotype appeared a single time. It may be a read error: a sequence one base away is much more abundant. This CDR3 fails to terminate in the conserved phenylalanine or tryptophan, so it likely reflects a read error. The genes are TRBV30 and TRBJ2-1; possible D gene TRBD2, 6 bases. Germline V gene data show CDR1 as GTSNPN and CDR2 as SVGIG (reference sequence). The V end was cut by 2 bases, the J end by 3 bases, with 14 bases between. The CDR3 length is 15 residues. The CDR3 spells CAWSFDTGVYNEQFI. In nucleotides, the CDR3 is TGTGCCTGGAGTTTTGATACGGGAGTCTACAATGAGCAGTTCATC.

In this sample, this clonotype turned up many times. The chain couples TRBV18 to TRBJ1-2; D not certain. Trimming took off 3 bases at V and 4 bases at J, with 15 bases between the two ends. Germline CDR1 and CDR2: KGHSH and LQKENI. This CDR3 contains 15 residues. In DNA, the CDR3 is TGTGCCAGCTCACCTCGAAGGGCCGGCATCTATGGCTACACCTTC. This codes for CASSPRRAGIYGYTF.

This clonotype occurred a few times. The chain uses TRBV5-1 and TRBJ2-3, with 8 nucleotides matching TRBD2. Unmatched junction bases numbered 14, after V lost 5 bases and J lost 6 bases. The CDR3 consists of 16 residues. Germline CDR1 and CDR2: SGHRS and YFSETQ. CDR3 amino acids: CASRYPEREREDTQYF. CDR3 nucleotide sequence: TGCGCCAGCAGATACCCCGAGCGGGAGAGGGAGGATACGCAGTATTTT.

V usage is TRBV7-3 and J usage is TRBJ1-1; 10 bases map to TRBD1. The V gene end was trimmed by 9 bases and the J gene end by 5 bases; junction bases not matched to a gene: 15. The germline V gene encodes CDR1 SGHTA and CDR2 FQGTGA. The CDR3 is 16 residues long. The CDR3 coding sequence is TGTGCCAGTAGTATAACCCCCGGACAGGGGGAGACTGAAGCTTTCTTT. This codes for CASSITPGQGETEAFF. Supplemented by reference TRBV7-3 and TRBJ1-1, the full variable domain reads GAGVSQTPSNKVTEKGKYVELRCDPISGHTALYWYRQSLGQGPEFLIYFQGTGAADDSGLPNDRFFAVRPEGSVSTLKIQRTERGDSAVYLCASSITPGQGETEAFFGQGTRLTVV.

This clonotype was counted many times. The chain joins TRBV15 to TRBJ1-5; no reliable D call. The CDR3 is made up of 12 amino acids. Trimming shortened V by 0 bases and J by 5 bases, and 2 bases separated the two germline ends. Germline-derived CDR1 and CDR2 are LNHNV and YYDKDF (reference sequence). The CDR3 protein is CATSRDDQPQHF. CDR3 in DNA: TGTGCCACCAGCAGAGACGATCAGCCCCAGCATTTT.

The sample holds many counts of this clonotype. The CDR3 DNA reads TGTGCCATCCAGGGTGGGGAGACCCAGTACTTC. Translating gives CAIQGGETQYF. V and J are TRBV28 and TRBJ2-5; perhaps TRBD1 as D (5 bases). Trimming took off 10 bases at V and 5 bases at J, with 11 bases between the two ends. The germline V gene encodes CDR1 MDHEN and CDR2 SYDVKM. CDR3 size: 11 residues.

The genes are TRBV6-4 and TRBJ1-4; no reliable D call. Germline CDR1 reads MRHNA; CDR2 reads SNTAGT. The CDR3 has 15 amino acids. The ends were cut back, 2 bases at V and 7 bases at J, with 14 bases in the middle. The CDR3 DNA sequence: TGTGCCAGCAGTGACGTGCCGGGGTTAGGTGAAAAACTGTTTTTT. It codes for CASSDVPGLGEKLFF.

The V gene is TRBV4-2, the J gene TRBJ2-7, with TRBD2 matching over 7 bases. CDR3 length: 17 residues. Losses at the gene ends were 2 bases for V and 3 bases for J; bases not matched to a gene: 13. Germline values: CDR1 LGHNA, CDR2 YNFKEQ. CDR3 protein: CASSQIYGASGVYEQYF. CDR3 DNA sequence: TGTGCCAGCAGCCAAATATACGGGGCTAGCGGTGTCTACGAGCAGTACTTC.

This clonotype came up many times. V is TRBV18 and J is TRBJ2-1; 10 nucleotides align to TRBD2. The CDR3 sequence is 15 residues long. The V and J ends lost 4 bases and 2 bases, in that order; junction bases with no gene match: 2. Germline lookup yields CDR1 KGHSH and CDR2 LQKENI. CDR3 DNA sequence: TGTGCCAGCTCACTGCTAGCGGGAGCCTACAATGAGCAGTTCTTC. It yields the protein CASSLLAGAYNEQFF.

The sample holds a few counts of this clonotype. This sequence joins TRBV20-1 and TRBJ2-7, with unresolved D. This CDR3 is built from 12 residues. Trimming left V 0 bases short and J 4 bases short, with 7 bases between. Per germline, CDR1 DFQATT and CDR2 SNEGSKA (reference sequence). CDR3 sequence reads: CSARDSRYEQYF. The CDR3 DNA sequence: TGCAGTGCTAGAGATAGCCGATACGAGCAGTACTTC.

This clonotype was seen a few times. In DNA, the CDR3 is TGTGCCAGCAGCCAAGGCAGGCGGGACCACCCAAGTTACGAGCAGTACTTC. Translating gives CASSQGRRDHPSYEQYF. The rearrangement uses TRBV3-1 and TRBJ2-7, with D possibly TRBD2 on 6 matching bases. The CDR3 length is 17 residues. Germline V gives CDR1 LGHDT, CDR2 YNNKEL (reference sequence). V was pared by 1 base and J by 4 bases, with 20 bases between.

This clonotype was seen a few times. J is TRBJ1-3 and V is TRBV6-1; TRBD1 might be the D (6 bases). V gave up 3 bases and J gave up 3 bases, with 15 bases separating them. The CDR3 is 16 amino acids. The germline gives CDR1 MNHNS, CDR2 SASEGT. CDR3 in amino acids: CASSDPTGSGGNTIYF. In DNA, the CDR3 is TGTGCCAGCAGTGACCCAACAGGGTCGGGTGGAAACACCATATATTTT.

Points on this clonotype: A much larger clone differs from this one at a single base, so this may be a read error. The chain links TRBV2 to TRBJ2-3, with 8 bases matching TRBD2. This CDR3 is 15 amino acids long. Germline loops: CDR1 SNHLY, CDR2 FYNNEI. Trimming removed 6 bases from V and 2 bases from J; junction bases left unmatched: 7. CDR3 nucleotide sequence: TGTGCCAGCAGGCAGCGGGGGAATCCCACAGATACGCAGTATTTT. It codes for CASRQRGNPTDTQYF.